This TCR beta chain was recovered during a study of T cell clusters in autoimmune cytopenias. TRB was amplified by touch-down multiplex PCR, primer pools A and B combined. TCRdb derives one entry per CDR3 protein from the multiplex PCR reads, leaving out DNA. The sample yields 9,000 to 13,000 distinct CDR3 sequences, of which the top ten take up around a third. TRB was amplified from approximately 250 ng of peripheral blood genomic DNA per sample. This CDR3 region has 16 residues. The germline V gene has CDR1 SGHVS and CDR2 FNYEAQ. These data were also filed under a second study, of T cell repertoires in aging, cancer and after chemotherapy. Per that paper: Clear clonal overlap appeared across healthy donor samples taken over several months to years.

The rearrangement joins TRBV7-6 to TRBJ2-1; without DNA, the TCRdb call of TRBD1 cannot be checked. Sequenced sample: peripheral blood. The receptor's source is a human donor in good health. CDR3 protein: CASSLTSGFDFDEQFF.